Below, 9 T cell receptor beta chains from the same sample are listed, as sequenced in a study of cytomegalovirus exposure and HLA in healthy donors. The PCR ran on 60 Vbeta and 13 Jbeta primers. Assay: immunoSEQ multiplex PCR; the TCRdb copy retains only in-frame clones and omits some. The sample lists about 98,000 clones, around 67% occurring once. Input material: PBMCs. Source of these receptors: a man in his fifties or sixties in good health and CMV-seronegative.

The chain is built from TRBV29-1 and TRBJ1-2; D gene uncertain. Looked up from germline, CDR1 is SQVTM and CDR2 is ANQGSEA. This CDR3 contains 12 residues. Trimming cost V 0 bases and J 4 bases, with 6 bases left between them. The CDR3 DNA reads TGCAGCGTTGAAGAAGAGAGCTATGGCTACACCTTC. Amino acids: CSVEEESYGYTF. The whole variable domain, filled in from reference TRBV29-1 and TRBJ1-2, reads SAVISQKPSRDICQRGTSLTIQCQVDSQVTMMFWYRQQPGQSLTLIATANQGSEATYESGFVIDKFPISRPNLTFSTLTVSNMSPEDSSIYLCSVEEESYGYTFGSGTRLTVV.

The chain uses TRBV28 and TRBJ2-1, with D possibly being TRBD2 (7 bases). V dropped 9 bases and J dropped 9 bases, with 24 bases sitting between them. Germline CDR1 and CDR2: MDHEN and SYDVKM. This CDR3 contains 15 residues. The CDR3 is CASAGATPHDGEQFF. CDR3 nucleotide sequence: TGTGCCAGTGCGGGGGCCACCCCCCACGACGGTGAGCAGTTCTTC.

The gene calls are TRBV25-1 and TRBJ2-7; D gene ambiguous. CDR1 MGHDK and CDR2 SYGVNS come from the germline V gene. Between the trimmed V and J ends, which lost 2 bases and 3 bases, there was a span of 5 bases. The CDR3 has 12 amino acids. CDR3 residues: CASSENSYEQYF. The CDR3 nucleotides are TGTGCCAGCAGTGAAAACAGCTACGAGCAGTACTTC.

This clone was counted between two and nine times. The chain recombines TRBV27 with TRBJ1-1; D gene unclear. V shed 6 bases and J shed 0 bases, with 11 bases lying between them. CDR3 length equals 14 residues. CDR1 and CDR2 (germline): MNHEY, SMNVEV (reference sequence). CDR3 coding DNA: TGTGCCAGCAGCTCCCCGGGATTGAACACTGAAGCTTTCTTT. It yields the protein CASSSPGLNTEAFF.

This chain links TRBV9 with TRBJ1-2; 10 nucleotides match TRBD1. V trimming: 4 bases; J trimming: 1 base; junction bases outside the gene matches: 7. The CDR3 has 16 residues. The germline gives CDR1 SGDLS, CDR2 YYNGEE. CDR3 amino acids: CASSPRTGGFNYGYTF. The CDR3, as DNA: TGTGCCAGCAGCCCTCGGACAGGGGGTTTTAACTATGGCTACACCTTC.

The chain joins TRBV30 to TRBJ1-5; TRBD1 matches at 9 bases. Germline CDR1 GTSNPN, CDR2 SVGIG (reference sequence). With V trimmed by 1 base and J by 5 bases, 0 bases remained unmatched. The CDR3 has 13 residues. CDR3 residues: CAWSGTGDQPQHF. The DNA for the CDR3 is TGTGCCTGGAGTGGGACAGGGGATCAGCCCCAGCATTTT.

This rearrangement joins TRBV11-2 to TRBJ1-2; 11 positions match TRBD1. CDR3 size: 13 residues. V was pared by 3 bases and J by 8 bases, with 2 bases of the junction left unmatched. CDR1 SGHAT and CDR2 FQNNGV come from the germline V gene. CDR3 DNA: TGTGCCAGCAGCTTGGACAGGGGGCAGGGCTACACCTTC. It translates to CASSLDRGQGYTF.

This clone has only a few counts. CDR3 nucleotide sequence: TGTGCCAGCAGCTTAGTCGCTAGCGGGGGGGCGGAGACCCAGTACTTC. Translating gives CASSLVASGGAETQYF. The genes are TRBV7-2 and TRBJ2-5; 12 bases align to TRBD2. Trimming took 1 base from V and 5 from J; bases not matched to a gene: 5. Germline-derived CDR1 and CDR2 are SGHTA and FQGNSA. This CDR3 contains 16 residues.

The chain joins TRBV19 to TRBJ2-7; 7 bases fit TRBD1. From germline, CDR1 is LNHDA and CDR2 SQIVND (reference sequence). The junction had 8 bases not matched to a gene; V was cut back by 4 bases and J by 2 bases. CDR3 length: 15 residues. In DNA, the CDR3 is TGTGCCAGTAGTACGGCAGCAGGGGGACCCTACGAGCAGTACTTC. It is translated as CASSTAAGGPYEQYF.